This entry lists 17 T cell receptor beta chains sequenced from one sample in a study of OX40 agonist ivuxolimab in advanced cancers. Produced via immunoSEQ multiplex PCR; TCRdb's table is partial and in-frame only. Among tens of thousands of clones listed, nearly 85% were seen once. The sample here was CD4+ or CD8+ T cells sorted from blood, taken in a trial of the OX40 agonist ivuxolimab. The receptors originated from an adult with an advanced solid tumor such as melanoma, head and neck, liver or kidney cancer.

The V and J genes are TRBV5-1 and TRBJ1-1, with D tentatively TRBD1 (5 bases). Trimming stripped 5 bases from V and 5 bases from J, with 16 bases between. The CDR3 totals 14 residues. CDR1 SGHRS and CDR2 YFSETQ come from the germline V gene. The CDR3 DNA sequence: TGCGCCAGCAGTCTGAGGCAGGGAAGAACTGAAGCTTTCTTT. As protein: CASSLRQGRTEAFF.

This chain connects TRBV6-6 to TRBJ2-1, with D possibly being TRBD1 (5 bases). Between the trimmed V and J ends, which lost 1 base and 7 bases, there was a span of 14 bases. CDR1 is MNHNY, CDR2 SVGAGI, per germline (reference sequence). The CDR3 length is 15 residues. The CDR3, as DNA: TGTGCCAGCAGTTACTTGTTCAGGGTTGGTAATGAGCAGTTCTTC. This translates into CASSYLFRVGNEQFF.

The rearrangement uses TRBV6-6 and TRBJ1-1; the D gene is possibly TRBD1 (5 bases). V lost 2 bases to trimming and J lost 2 bases, with 9 bases between them. This CDR3 has 14 amino acids. The germline CDR1 and CDR2 sequences are MNHNY and SVGAGI (reference sequence). The DNA of the CDR3 is TGTGCCAGCAGTTACGTCCAGGGTAACACTGAAGCTTTCTTT. This codes for CASSYVQGNTEAFF.

This clone was counted once. V usage is TRBV5-4 and J usage is TRBJ2-7; 15 bases map to TRBD2. In germline, CDR1 is SGHNT, CDR2 YYREEE (reference sequence). The V and J ends lost 4 bases and 0 bases, in that order; junction bases with no gene match: 2. This CDR3 is 16 amino acids long. The CDR3 sequence: CASSVGLAGGSYEQYF. The CDR3 bases are TGTGCCAGCAGCGTGGGACTAGCGGGGGGCTCCTACGAGCAGTACTTC.

V is TRBV4-3 and J is TRBJ2-7; D remains ambiguous. The CDR3 spans 17 residues. Germline loops: CDR1 LGHNA, CDR2 YSLEER. V was shortened by 0 bases and J by 0 bases, with 15 bases between the two germline ends. In DNA form, the CDR3 reads TGCGCCAGCAGCCAAGATATCTCGGACGCCAGCTCCTACGAGCAGTACTTC. Residues: CASSQDISDASSYEQYF.

The chain uses TRBV18 and TRBJ1-1; D remains unclear. The CDR3 runs to 14 residues. The V and J ends lost 3 bases and 7 bases respectively, with 15 bases between them. Germline CDR1 and CDR2: KGHSH and LQKENI. CDR3 protein: CASSPVGPRGEAFF. CDR3 in DNA: TGTGCCAGCTCACCGGTTGGTCCTAGAGGTGAAGCTTTCTTT.

The chain has TRBV6-1 and TRBJ2-3; TRBD2 matches 7 bases. Germline values: CDR1 MNHNS, CDR2 SASEGT. After removal of 4 bases from V and 2 bases from J, the junction contained 12 bases not matched to a gene. CDR3 length equals 17 residues. This chain's CDR3 is CASSGLAVSSNTDTQYF. CDR3 nucleotide sequence: TGTGCCAGCAGTGGCCTAGCGGTTTCTTCGAACACAGATACGCAGTATTTT.

This clone was counted only a few times. This chain uses TRBV19 with TRBJ1-1, with no clear D. Deletions cut 1 base from V and 4 bases from J, with 4 bases between. Germline V gene lookup returns CDR1 LNHDA and CDR2 SQIVND (reference sequence). This CDR3 comprises 12 residues. The CDR3 DNA reads TGTGCCAGTAGTATAGGAGCCACTGAAGCTTTCTTT. It yields the protein CASSIGATEAFF.

The genes are TRBV29-1 and TRBJ2-5, with TRBD1 as a possible D gene (6 bases). The CDR3 sequence is 14 residues long. The germline V gene has CDR1 SQVTM and CDR2 ANQGSEA. V lost 6 bases and J lost 4, with 18 bases in between. The chain's CDR3 is CSVEPTGRSETQYF. As DNA, the CDR3 is TGCAGCGTCGAGCCTACAGGGAGATCAGAGACCCAGTACTTC.

The gene calls are TRBV12-1 and TRBJ2-1; the D call TRBD2 from the table was never checked on the DNA. TRBV12-1 is noted as a pseudogene. This CDR3 is built from 17 residues. The CDR3 nucleotides are TGTGCCAGCAGCTTTCAGGATAGCGGGGTAGGTGGCAATGAGCAGTTCTTC. Translated: CASSFQDSGVGGNEQFF.

CDR3 residues: CASGPGGPIGTDTQYF. The CDR3 DNA is TGTGCCAGCGGACCCGGGGGCCCCATCGGCACAGATACGCAGTATTTT. The chain joins TRBV6-6 to TRBJ2-3; either TRBD1 or TRBD2 may fit D (6 bases each). CDR1 MNHNY and CDR2 SVGAGI come from the germline V gene (reference sequence). The germline V and J ends were trimmed by 8 bases and 1 base, with 19 bases remaining between them. The CDR3 totals 16 residues.

The gene calls are TRBV6-1 and TRBJ1-6; D unclear. Germline-derived CDR1 and CDR2 are MNHNS and SASEGT. Trimming removed 6 bases from V and 0 bases from J, with 6 bases in between. This CDR3 spans 14 amino acids. The CDR3 bases are TGTGCCAGCAGGGCCGTCTCCTATAATTCACCCCTCCACTTT. Encoded protein: CASRAVSYNSPLHF.

The CDR3 DNA is TGTGCCAGCAAGCGGCTAGCGGAGACAGATACGCAGTATTTT. Its protein product is CASKRLAETDTQYF. The genes are TRBV6-1 and TRBJ2-3; 7 bases line up with TRBD2. The CDR3 totals 14 residues. Trimming removed 7 bases from V and 3 bases from J; junction bases left unmatched: 7. The germline V gene encodes CDR1 MNHNS and CDR2 SASEGT.

The chain uses TRBV5-4 and TRBJ1-6; tentative D call: TRBD1 (5 bases). V lost 0 bases and J lost 6, with 10 bases in between. The CDR3 sequence is 15 residues long. CDR1 and CDR2 (germline): SGHNT, YYREEE (reference sequence). The CDR3 sequence: CASSLDGAINSPLHF. The CDR3 region has the DNA TGTGCCAGCAGCTTGGATGGGGCGATTAATTCACCCCTCCACTTT.

This chain links TRBV11-2 with TRBJ2-7; weak D call: TRBD1 (5 bases). V lost 5 bases and J lost 4, with 12 bases in between. Germline CDR1 reads SGHAT; CDR2 reads FQNNGV. The CDR3 extends over 13 amino acids. The CDR3 DNA sequence: TGTGCCAGCAGCCCTTACCAGGGATACGAGCAGTACTTC. This codes for CASSPYQGYEQYF. Full variable domain (outside the CDR3, taken from reference TRBV11-2 and TRBJ2-7): EAGVAQSPRYKIIEKRQSVAFWCNPISGHATLYWYQQILGQGPKLLIQFQNNGVVDDSQLPKDRFSAERLKGVDSTLKIQPAKLEDSAVYLCASSPYQGYEQYFGPGTRLTVT.

A note on this clone: One base away lies a much larger clone, so this may be a sequencing read error. The V and J genes are TRBV5-6 and TRBJ2-7, with a weak D call TRBD1 (7 bases). Germline values: CDR1 SGHDT, CDR2 YYEEEE. Deletions cut 4 bases from V and 6 bases from J, with 11 bases between. The CDR3 consists of 12 residues. CDR3: CASSPQGGEQYF. CDR3 DNA: TGTGCCAGCAGCCCCCAGGGGGGCGAGCAGTACTTC.

This clone showed up just a few times. The chain links TRBV4-3 to TRBJ1-1; D not certain. This CDR3 is 16 amino acids long. Germline CDR1 reads LGHNA; CDR2 reads YSLEER. V was trimmed by 0 bases and J by 3 bases, leaving 14 bases between them. This CDR3 is CASSQDALDGDTEAFF. For the CDR3, the DNA is TGCGCCAGCAGCCAAGACGCGTTGGACGGGGACACTGAAGCTTTCTTT.